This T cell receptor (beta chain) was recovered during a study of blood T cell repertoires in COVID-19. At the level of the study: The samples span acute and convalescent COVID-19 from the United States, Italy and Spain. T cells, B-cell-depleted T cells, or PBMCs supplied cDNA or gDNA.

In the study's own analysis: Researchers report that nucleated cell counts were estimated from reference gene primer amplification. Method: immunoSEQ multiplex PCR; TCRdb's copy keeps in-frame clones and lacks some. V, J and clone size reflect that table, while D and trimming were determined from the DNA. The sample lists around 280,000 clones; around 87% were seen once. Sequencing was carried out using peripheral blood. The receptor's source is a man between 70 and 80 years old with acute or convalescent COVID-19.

The chain's CDR3 is CASSQGGQGSNQPQHF. The CDR3 nucleotides are TGTGCCAGCAGCCAAGGGGGACAGGGCAGCAATCAGCCCCAGCATTTT. This chain links TRBV3-1 (or the pseudogene TRBV3-2) with TRBJ1-5, with TRBD1 matching 9 bases. CDR3 length: 16 amino acids. Per the germline V gene, CDR1 is LGHDT and CDR2 is YNNKEL (reference sequence). V lost 1 base, J lost 1 base, and 2 bases stayed unmatched.